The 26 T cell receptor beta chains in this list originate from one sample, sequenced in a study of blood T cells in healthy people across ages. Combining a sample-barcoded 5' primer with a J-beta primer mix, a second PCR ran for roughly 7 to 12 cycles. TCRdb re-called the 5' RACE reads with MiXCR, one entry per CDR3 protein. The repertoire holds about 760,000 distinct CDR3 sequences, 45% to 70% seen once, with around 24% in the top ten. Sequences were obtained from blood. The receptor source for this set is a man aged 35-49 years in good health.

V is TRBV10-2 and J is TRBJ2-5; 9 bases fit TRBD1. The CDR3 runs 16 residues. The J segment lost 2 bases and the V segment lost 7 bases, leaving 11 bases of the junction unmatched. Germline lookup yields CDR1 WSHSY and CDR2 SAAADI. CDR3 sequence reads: CASKVTGGLPQETQYF. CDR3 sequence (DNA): TGCGCCAGCAAAGTCACAGGGGGCCTACCTCAAGAGACCCAGTACTTC.

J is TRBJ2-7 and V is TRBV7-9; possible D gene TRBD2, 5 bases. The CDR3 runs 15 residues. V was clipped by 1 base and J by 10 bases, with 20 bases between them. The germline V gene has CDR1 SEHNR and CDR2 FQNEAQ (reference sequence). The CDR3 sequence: CASSLGVDLEEAQYF. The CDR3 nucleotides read TGTGCCAGCAGCTTAGGAGTGGACTTAGAAGAGGCCCAGTACTTC.

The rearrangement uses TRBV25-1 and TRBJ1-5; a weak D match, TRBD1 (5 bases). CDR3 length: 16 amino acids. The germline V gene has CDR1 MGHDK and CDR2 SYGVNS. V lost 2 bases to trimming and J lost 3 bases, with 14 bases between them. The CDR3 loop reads CASSEGQRGDNQPQHF. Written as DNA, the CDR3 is TGTGCCAGCAGTGAAGGCCAGAGGGGTGACAATCAGCCCCAGCATTTT.

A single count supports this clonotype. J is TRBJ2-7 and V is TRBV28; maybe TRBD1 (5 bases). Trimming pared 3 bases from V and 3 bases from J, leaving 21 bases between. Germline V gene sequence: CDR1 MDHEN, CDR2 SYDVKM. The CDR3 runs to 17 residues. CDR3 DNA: TGTGCCAGCAGTTTTGTTGGGGCCCGGCAGGTTAGCTACGAGCAGTACTTC. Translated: CASSFVGARQVSYEQYF.

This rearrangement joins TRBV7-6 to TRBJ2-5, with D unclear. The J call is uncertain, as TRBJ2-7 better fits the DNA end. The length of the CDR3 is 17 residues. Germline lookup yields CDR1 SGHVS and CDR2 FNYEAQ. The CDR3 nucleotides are TGTGCCAGCAGCTTAGAGGCTTGGCCTAACTCCTTTTACGAGCAGTACTTC. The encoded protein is CASSLEAWPNSFYEQYF.

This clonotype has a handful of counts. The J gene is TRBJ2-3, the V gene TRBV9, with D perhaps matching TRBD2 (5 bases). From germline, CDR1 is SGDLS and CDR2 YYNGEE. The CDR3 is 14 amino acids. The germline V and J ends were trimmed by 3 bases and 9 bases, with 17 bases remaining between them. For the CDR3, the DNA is TGTGCCAGCAGCGATTCCGGGGATGTCCCGACGCAGTATTTT. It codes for CASSDSGDVPTQYF. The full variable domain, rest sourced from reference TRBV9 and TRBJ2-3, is DSGVTQTPKHLITATGQRVTLRCSPRSGDLSVYWYQQSLDQGLQFLIQYYNGEERAKGNILERFSAQQFPDLHSELNLSSLELGDSALYFCASSDSGDVPTQYFGPGTRLTVL.

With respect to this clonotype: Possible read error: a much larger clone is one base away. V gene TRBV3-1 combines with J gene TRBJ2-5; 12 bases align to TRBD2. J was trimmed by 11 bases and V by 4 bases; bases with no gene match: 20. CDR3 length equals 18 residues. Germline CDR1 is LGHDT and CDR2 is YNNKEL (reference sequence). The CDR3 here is CASSPPAALAGGLGEQYF. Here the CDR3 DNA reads TGTGCCAGCAGCCCCCCAGCAGCCCTAGCGGGGGGGCTGGGTGAGCAGTACTTC.

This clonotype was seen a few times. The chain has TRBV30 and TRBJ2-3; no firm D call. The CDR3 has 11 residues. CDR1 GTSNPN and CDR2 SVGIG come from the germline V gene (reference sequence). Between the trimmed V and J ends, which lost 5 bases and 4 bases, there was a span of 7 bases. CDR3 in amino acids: CAWRLPDTQYF. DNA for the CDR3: TGTGCCTGGCGATTGCCAGATACGCAGTATTTT. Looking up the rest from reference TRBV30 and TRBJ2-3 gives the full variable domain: SQTIHQWPATLVQPVGSPLSLECTVEGTSNPNLYWYRQAAGRGLQLLFYSVGIGQISSEVPQNLSASRPQDRQFILSSKKLLLSDSGFYLCAWRLPDTQYFGPGTRLTVL.

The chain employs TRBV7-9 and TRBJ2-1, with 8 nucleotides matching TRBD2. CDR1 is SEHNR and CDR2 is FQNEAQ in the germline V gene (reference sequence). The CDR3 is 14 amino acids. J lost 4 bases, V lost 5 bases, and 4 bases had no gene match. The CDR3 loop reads CASSPGLDYNEQFF. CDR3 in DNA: TGTGCCAGCAGCCCGGGACTAGATTACAATGAGCAGTTCTTC.

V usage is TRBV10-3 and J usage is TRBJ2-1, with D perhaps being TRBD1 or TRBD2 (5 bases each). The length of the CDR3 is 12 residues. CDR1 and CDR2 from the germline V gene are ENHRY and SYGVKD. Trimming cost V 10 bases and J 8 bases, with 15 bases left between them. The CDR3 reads CATQGDLDEQFF. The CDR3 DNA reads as TGTGCCACCCAGGGAGATTTAGATGAGCAGTTCTTC.

The CDR3 sequence: CASSYISSAGEQYF. Here the CDR3 DNA reads TGTGCCAGCAGTTACATCTCCTCCGCTGGGGAGCAGTACTTC. The chain employs TRBV6-2 or TRBV6-3 and TRBJ2-7, with D unresolved. Germline lookup yields CDR1 MNHEY and CDR2 SVGEGT. V was cut by 2 bases and J by 7 bases, with 15 bases left in between. This CDR3 is built from 14 residues.

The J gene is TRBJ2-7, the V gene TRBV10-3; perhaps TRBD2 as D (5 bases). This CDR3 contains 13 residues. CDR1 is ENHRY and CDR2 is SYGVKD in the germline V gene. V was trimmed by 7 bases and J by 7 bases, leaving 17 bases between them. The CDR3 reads CAINENESGEQYF. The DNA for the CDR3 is TGTGCCATCAACGAAAACGAATCGGGGGAGCAGTACTTC.

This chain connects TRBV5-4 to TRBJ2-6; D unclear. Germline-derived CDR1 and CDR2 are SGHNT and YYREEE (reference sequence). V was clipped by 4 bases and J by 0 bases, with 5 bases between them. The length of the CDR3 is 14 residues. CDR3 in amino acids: CASSRYSGANVLTF. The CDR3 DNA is TGTGCCAGCAGCCGTTACTCTGGGGCCAACGTCCTGACTTTC.

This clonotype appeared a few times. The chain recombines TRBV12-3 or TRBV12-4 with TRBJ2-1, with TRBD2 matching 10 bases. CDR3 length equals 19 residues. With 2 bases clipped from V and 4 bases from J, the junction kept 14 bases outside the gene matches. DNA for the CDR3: TGTGCCAGCAGTTTACCCTACACACTTACTAGCGGGGAGTACAATGAGCAGTTCTTC. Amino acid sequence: CASSLPYTLTSGEYNEQFF.

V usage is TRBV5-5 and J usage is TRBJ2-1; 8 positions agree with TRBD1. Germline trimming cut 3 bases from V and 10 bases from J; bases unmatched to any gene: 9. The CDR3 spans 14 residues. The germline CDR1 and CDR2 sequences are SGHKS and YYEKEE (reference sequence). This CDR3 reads CASSSPTGAGEQFF. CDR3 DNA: TGTGCCAGCAGCTCGCCGACAGGGGCCGGGGAGCAGTTCTTC.

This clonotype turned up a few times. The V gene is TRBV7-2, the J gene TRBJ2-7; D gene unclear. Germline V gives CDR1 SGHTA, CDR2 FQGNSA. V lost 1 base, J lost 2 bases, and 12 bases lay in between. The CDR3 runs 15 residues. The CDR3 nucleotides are TGTGCCAGCAGCTTAGAATTCCCGTCGACCTACGAGCAGTACTTC. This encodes CASSLEFPSTYEQYF.

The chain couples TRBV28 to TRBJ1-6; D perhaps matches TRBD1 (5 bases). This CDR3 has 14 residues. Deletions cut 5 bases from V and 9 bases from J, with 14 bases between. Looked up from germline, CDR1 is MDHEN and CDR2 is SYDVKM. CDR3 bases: TGTGCCAGCAGTGGTGGCAGGGTGAGTTCACCCCTCCACTTT. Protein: CASSGGRVSSPLHF.

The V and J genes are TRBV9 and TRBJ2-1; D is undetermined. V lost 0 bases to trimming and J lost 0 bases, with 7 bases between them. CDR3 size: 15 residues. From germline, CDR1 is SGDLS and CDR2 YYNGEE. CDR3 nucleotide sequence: TGTGCCAGCAGCGTAGAGCAAAACTCCTACAATGAGCAGTTCTTC. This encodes CASSVEQNSYNEQFF.

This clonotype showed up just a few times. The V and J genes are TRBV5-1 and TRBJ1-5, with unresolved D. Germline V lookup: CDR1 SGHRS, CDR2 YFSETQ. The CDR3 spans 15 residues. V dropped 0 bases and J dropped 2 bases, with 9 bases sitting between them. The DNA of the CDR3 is TGCGCCAGCAGCTTGGACGGGTTAGGCAATCAGCCCCAGCATTTT. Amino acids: CASSLDGLGNQPQHF.

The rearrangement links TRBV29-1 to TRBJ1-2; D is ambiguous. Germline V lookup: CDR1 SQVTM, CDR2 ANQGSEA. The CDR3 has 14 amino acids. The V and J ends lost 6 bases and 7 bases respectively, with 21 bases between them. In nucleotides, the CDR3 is TGCAGCGTCTACCAGGCCCGGGGTGGCGGTGGCTACACCTTC. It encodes CSVYQARGGGGYTF.

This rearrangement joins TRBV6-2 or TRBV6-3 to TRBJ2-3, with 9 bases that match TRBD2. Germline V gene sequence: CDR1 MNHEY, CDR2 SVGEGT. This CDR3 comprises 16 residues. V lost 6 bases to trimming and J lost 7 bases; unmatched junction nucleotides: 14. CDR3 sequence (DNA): TGTGCCAGCAGCCACGAGGGAGCGGGAGGTGTGAATACGCAGTATTTT. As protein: CASSHEGAGGVNTQYF.

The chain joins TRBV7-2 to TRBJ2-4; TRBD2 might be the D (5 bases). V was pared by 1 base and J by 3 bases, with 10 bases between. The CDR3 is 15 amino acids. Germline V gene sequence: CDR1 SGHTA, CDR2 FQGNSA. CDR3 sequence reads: CASSLVPGIKNIQYF. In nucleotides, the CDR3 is TGTGCCAGCAGCTTAGTTCCGGGAATCAAAAACATTCAGTACTTC.

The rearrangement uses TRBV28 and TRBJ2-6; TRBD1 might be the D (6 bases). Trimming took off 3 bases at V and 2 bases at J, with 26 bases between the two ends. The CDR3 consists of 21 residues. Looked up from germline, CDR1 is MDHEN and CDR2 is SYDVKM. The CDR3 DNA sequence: TGTGCCAGCAGTTTGGCAGGGGTAGTGATGGACTCTCGAGCTGGGGCCAACGTCCTGACTTTC. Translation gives CASSLAGVVMDSRAGANVLTF.

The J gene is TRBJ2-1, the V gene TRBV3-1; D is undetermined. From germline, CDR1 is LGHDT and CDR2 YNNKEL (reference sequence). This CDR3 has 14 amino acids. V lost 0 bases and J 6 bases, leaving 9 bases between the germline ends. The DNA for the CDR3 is TGTGCCAGCAGCCAAGAGCCTAGTTTCAATGAGCAGTTCTTC. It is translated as CASSQEPSFNEQFF.

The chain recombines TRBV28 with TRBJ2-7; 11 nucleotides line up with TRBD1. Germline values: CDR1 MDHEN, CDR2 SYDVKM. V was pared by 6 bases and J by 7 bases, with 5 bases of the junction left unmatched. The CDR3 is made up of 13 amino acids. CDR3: CASSRDRGFEQYF. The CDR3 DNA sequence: TGTGCCAGCAGCCGGGACAGGGGGTTTGAGCAGTACTTC. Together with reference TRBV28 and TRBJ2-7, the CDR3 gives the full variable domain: DVKVTQSSRYLVKRTGEKVFLECVQDMDHENMFWYRQDPGLGLRLIYFSYDVKMKEKGDIPEGYSVSREKKERFSLILESASTNQTSMYLCASSRDRGFEQYFGPGTRLTVT.

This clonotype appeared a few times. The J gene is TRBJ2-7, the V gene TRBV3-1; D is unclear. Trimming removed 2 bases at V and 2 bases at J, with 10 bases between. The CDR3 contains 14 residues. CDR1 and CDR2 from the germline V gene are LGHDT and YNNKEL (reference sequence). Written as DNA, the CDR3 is TGTGCCAGCAGCCAAAGAACTCCTCCCTACGAGCAGTACTTC. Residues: CASSQRTPPYEQYF.